This T cell receptor beta chain was identified during a study of identical twins. The study's findings and limits: Those out-of-frame alpha sequences shared by twins showed an excess of low generation probability. It was out-of-frame TCR alpha sharing in monozygotic twins that models underestimated. Part of the zero-insertion signal could reflect confounding by invariant MAIT and iNKT cells.

Each CDR3 protein is one row after TCRdb ran MiXCR on the 5' RACE reads. The data contain around 240,000 distinct CDR3 sequences, 7% of them singletons. The CDR3 extends over 12 amino acids. V was pared by 6 bases and J by 7 bases, with 10 bases between. Germline lookup yields CDR1 LGHNA and CDR2 YNFKEQ. This clonotype was seen repeatedly, ten times or more. Its antigen is as yet unknown. This same sample was also taken into another study, of yellow fever vaccine responses in identical twins. As that study records: In identical twins, vaccine T cell responses appeared partly shared and partly individual.

The sample was memory (CD45RO+) T cells sorted from blood. V usage is TRBV4-2 and J usage is TRBJ2-1; D remains ambiguous. The receptor was isolated from a young woman in good health. The CDR3 is CASSLAWNEQFF. CDR3 in DNA: TGTGCCAGCAGTCTGGCCTGGAATGAGCAGTTCTTC.